A single sample gave rise to the 27 T cell receptor beta chains below, sequenced in a study of vaccination effects on CD4 cells after COVID-19. TCRdb keeps only in-frame clones here, not all; method: immunoSEQ multiplex PCR. The data contain more than 30,000 clones, approximately 72% of them seen just once; the ten biggest clones take up over 2.5%. CD4+ T cell isolation took place after 10 days of culture. The antigens for these receptors are not known. Specimen: CD4+ T cells from PBMCs cultured without peptide, collected before COVID-19 vaccination. The receptors shown here come from a human donor who received a COVID-19 vaccine.

V usage is TRBV6-1 and J usage is TRBJ2-2; TRBD2 aligns across 10 bases. The V gene's germline CDR1 is MNHNS and CDR2 SASEGT. The CDR3 is made up of 15 amino acids. Germline trimming cut 2 bases from V and 4 bases from J; bases unmatched to any gene: 1. The CDR3: CASSESGRGTGELFF. The CDR3 bases are TGTGCCAGCAGTGAAAGCGGGAGGGGCACCGGGGAGCTGTTTTTT.

The chain joins TRBV19 to TRBJ2-3, with D maybe TRBD1 (5 bases). V dropped 5 bases and J dropped 3 bases, with 12 bases sitting between them. This CDR3 is built from 14 residues. Germline CDR1 and CDR2: LNHDA and SQIVND (reference sequence). The CDR3 sequence: CASSFGHLTDTQYF. Written as DNA, the CDR3 is TGTGCCAGTAGTTTTGGACATTTGACAGATACGCAGTATTTT.

The chain links TRBV19 to TRBJ1-1; D might be TRBD1 (5 bases). The germline CDR1 and CDR2 sequences are LNHDA and SQIVND (reference sequence). Trimming cost V 1 base and J 11 bases, with 14 bases left between them. CDR3 length: 13 residues. The CDR3 region is CASSIVGGGTAFF. The CDR3, as DNA: TGTGCCAGTAGTATAGTCGGGGGAGGTACGGCTTTCTTT.

This clone was recorded only once. The V gene is TRBV6-5, the J gene TRBJ1-1; 8 positions agree with TRBD1. Trimming cost V 3 bases and J 5 bases; bases outside gene matches: 2. This CDR3 has 13 residues. The germline V gene encodes CDR1 MNHEY and CDR2 SVGAGI. The CDR3 bases are TGTGCCAGCAGTTATCGGACAGGGACTGAAGCTTTCTTT. This encodes CASSYRTGTEAFF.

The chain employs TRBV5-5 and TRBJ1-2, with D possibly matching TRBD1 (5 bases). There are 14 residues in the CDR3. The V end lost 2 bases, the J end lost 4 bases, and 12 bases lay between the germline ends. In germline, CDR1 is SGHKS, CDR2 YYEKEE (reference sequence). The CDR3 DNA follows: TGTGCCAGCAGCTTTGGCCAGGGCGGCTATGGCTACACCTTC. Encoded protein: CASSFGQGGYGYTF.

The V gene is TRBV28, the J gene TRBJ1-1; D is uncertain. The CDR3 loop spans 13 amino acids. CDR1 and CDR2 (germline): MDHEN, SYDVKM. Trimming stripped 4 bases from V and 0 bases from J, with 6 bases between. Here the CDR3 DNA reads TGTGCCAGCAGTTCACACATGAACACTGAAGCTTTCTTT. Translation gives CASSSHMNTEAFF.

The chain is built from TRBV18 and TRBJ2-1, with 11 bases fitting TRBD2. This CDR3 has 14 residues. Germline values: CDR1 KGHSH, CDR2 LQKENI. V lost 5 bases and J lost 7; bases outside the gene matches: 4. CDR3 sequence (DNA): TGTGCCAGCTCAGGGGCTAGCGGGAGGAATGAGCAGTTCTTC. Encoded protein: CASSGASGRNEQFF.

This clone came up a few times. V usage is TRBV18 and J usage is TRBJ1-5, with D possibly matching TRBD1 (5 bases). V shed 2 bases and J shed 6 bases, with 8 bases lying between them. The CDR3 consists of 13 residues. CDR1 and CDR2 from the germline V gene are KGHSH and LQKENI. CDR3 nucleotides: TGTGCCAGCTCACCATCCCAGGGTCAGCCCCAGCATTTT. Residues: CASSPSQGQPQHF.

The chain combines TRBV19 with TRBJ1-1, with D tentatively TRBD1 (6 bases). The CDR3 is made up of 18 amino acids. Germline V gene lookup returns CDR1 LNHDA and CDR2 SQIVND (reference sequence). Trimming left V 5 bases short and J 0 bases short, with 22 bases between. The CDR3 coding sequence is TGTGCCAGTAGTCGGCCCAAGAGGGACACCTTTTTGAACACTGAAGCTTTCTTT. As protein: CASSRPKRDTFLNTEAFF.

CDR3 amino acids: CASSSDFYGNDGELFF. CDR3 nucleotide sequence: TGTGCCAGCAGTTCTGACTTTTACGGGAATGACGGGGAGCTGTTTTTT. The V and J genes are TRBV28 and TRBJ2-2; a possible D gene is TRBD2 (5 bases). V lost 4 bases to trimming and J lost 7 bases, with 19 bases between them. CDR3 length equals 16 residues. Germline lookup yields CDR1 MDHEN and CDR2 SYDVKM.

The CDR3 DNA sequence: TGTGCCAGCAGGCTAACCACTAGCGGGGGGTACGAGCAGTACTTC. Protein sequence: CASRLTTSGGYEQYF. This rearrangement joins TRBV6-5 to TRBJ2-7, with TRBD2 matching 12 bases. CDR1 and CDR2 (germline): MNHEY, SVGAGI. The CDR3 has 15 residues. The V gene end was trimmed by 6 bases and the J gene end by 4 bases; junction bases not matched to a gene: 7.

This clone was seen once. This chain joins TRBV12-3 or TRBV12-4 and TRBJ1-2; unclear D gene. Trimming stripped 5 bases from V and 5 bases from J, with 6 bases between. The CDR3 has 11 amino acids. The DNA of the CDR3 is TGTGCCAGCAGTCCCGAGTATGGCTACACCTTC. It yields the protein CASSPEYGYTF.

The chain combines TRBV19 with TRBJ1-5; 10 positions match TRBD1. Germline lookup yields CDR1 LNHDA and CDR2 SQIVND (reference sequence). J gave up 4 bases and V 6 bases, and 6 bases lay outside the gene matches. The CDR3 extends over 15 amino acids. The CDR3 spells CASSRGGQGNQPQHF. CDR3 nucleotide sequence: TGTGCCAGTAGCCGGGGGGGACAGGGGAATCAGCCCCAGCATTTT.

The V call is TRBV28, the J call TRBJ1-2; a weak D match, TRBD1 (5 bases). From germline, CDR1 is MDHEN and CDR2 SYDVKM. V was pared by 8 bases and J by 0 bases, with 25 bases between. The CDR3 sequence is 18 residues long. Here the CDR3 DNA reads TGTGCCAGCCTTATGCGGGGGAGGGGCCTTACATCTAACTATGGCTACACCTTC. Its translation is CASLMRGRGLTSNYGYTF.

A single count supports this clone. The chain employs TRBV11-2 and TRBJ2-2; perhaps TRBD1 as D (6 bases). The CDR3 contains 17 residues. Per the germline V gene, CDR1 is SGHAT and CDR2 is FQNNGV. Deletions cut 1 base from V and 6 bases from J, with 18 bases between. CDR3 nucleotides: TGTGCCAGCAGCTTAGGATCGGTCGATTCAGGGGCCGGGGAGCTGTTTTTT. This sequence encodes CASSLGSVDSGAGELFF. The complete variable domain, with remaining parts taken from reference TRBV11-2 and TRBJ2-2, reads EAGVAQSPRYKIIEKRQSVAFWCNPISGHATLYWYQQILGQGPKLLIQFQNNGVVDDSQLPKDRFSAERLKGVDSTLKIQPAKLEDSAVYLCASSLGSVDSGAGELFFGEGSRLTVL.

The chain employs TRBV5-6 and TRBJ2-5; D remains unclear. V was cut by 2 bases and J by 4 bases, with 15 bases left in between. Germline V gene sequence: CDR1 SGHDT, CDR2 YYEEEE. This CDR3 has 15 amino acids. This CDR3 reads CASSLPRVNRETQYF. The DNA of the CDR3 is TGTGCCAGCAGCTTACCAAGGGTCAACAGAGAGACCCAGTACTTC.

This clone was counted a few times. This chain uses TRBV29-1 with TRBJ2-2; D is undetermined. V was shortened by 0 bases and J by 6 bases, with 11 bases between the two germline ends. This CDR3 comprises 14 residues. Looked up from germline, CDR1 is SQVTM and CDR2 is ANQGSEA. CDR3 sequence: CSVEDGGRPGELFF. DNA for the CDR3: TGCAGCGTTGAAGATGGTGGAAGGCCCGGGGAGCTGTTTTTT.

This clone was seen a few times. The chain joins TRBV2 to TRBJ2-3; TRBD2 is a possible D gene (7 bases). CDR1 and CDR2 from the germline V gene are SNHLY and FYNNEI. The V gene lost 5 bases and the J gene lost 3 bases, with 18 bases spanning the gap. CDR3 size: 16 residues. This chain's CDR3 is CASSLYGGGTTDTQYF. CDR3 bases: TGTGCCAGCAGTCTTTACGGCGGGGGCACAACAGATACGCAGTATTTT.

This sequence joins TRBV4-1 and TRBJ2-7; D uncertain. The CDR3 totals 13 residues. Germline V lookup: CDR1 MGHRA, CDR2 YSYEKL. Between the trimmed V and J ends, which lost 0 bases and 2 bases, there was a span of 5 bases. The CDR3 region is CASSQEVAYEQYF. The CDR3 DNA reads TGCGCCAGCAGCCAAGAGGTCGCCTACGAGCAGTACTTC.

The chain has TRBV5-4 and TRBJ2-1; TRBD2 matches 14 bases. The V gene's germline CDR1 is SGHNT and CDR2 YYREEE (reference sequence). V was clipped by 4 bases and J by 9 bases; unmatched bases: 12. This CDR3 spans 17 amino acids. Written as DNA, the CDR3 is TGTGCCAGCAGCCGCGGGACTAGCGGGAGCCACGGGGGTGAGCAGTTCTTC. It specifies CASSRGTSGSHGGEQFF.

This clone was seen more than once but under ten times. The chain combines TRBV5-1 with TRBJ2-7, with D unresolved. V lost 2 bases, J lost 1 base, and 4 bases lay in between. The CDR3 spans 12 residues. CDR1 is SGHRS and CDR2 is YFSETQ in the germline V gene. The CDR3 sequence is CASSFHSYEQYF. The CDR3 bases are TGCGCCAGCAGCTTCCATTCCTACGAGCAGTACTTC.

This sequence joins TRBV5-1 and TRBJ1-1; tentatively, D is TRBD1 (5 bases). Looked up from germline, CDR1 is SGHRS and CDR2 is YFSETQ. This CDR3 region has 13 residues. V was trimmed by 3 bases and J by 3 bases, leaving 9 bases between them. The CDR3 region is CASSWGGDTEAFF. CDR3 coding DNA: TGCGCCAGCAGCTGGGGGGGGGACACTGAAGCTTTCTTT.

The genes are TRBV12-3 or TRBV12-4 and TRBJ2-7; D not certain. V lost 1 base, J lost 3 bases, and 7 bases lay in between. CDR3 size: 13 residues. The CDR3 reads CASSLESGYEQYF. CDR3 nucleotide sequence: TGTGCCAGCAGTTTAGAGTCCGGCTACGAGCAGTACTTC.

The V gene is TRBV7-8, the J gene TRBJ2-4, with D unclear. Germline CDR1 and CDR2: SGHVS and FQNEAQ. V lost 5 bases and J lost 0, with 14 bases in between. The CDR3 runs to 16 residues. For the CDR3, the DNA is TGTGCCAGCAGCCAAAACTCGTTGGTAGCCAAAAACATTCAGTACTTC. Its translation: CASSQNSLVAKNIQYF.

The V call is TRBV5-1, the J call TRBJ2-1; D assignment may be TRBD1 or TRBD2 (6 bases each). V was clipped by 0 bases and J by 10 bases, with 11 bases between them. CDR1 and CDR2 (germline): SGHRS, YFSETQ. The CDR3 spans 13 residues. CDR3 sequence (DNA): TGCGCCAGCAGCTTGGTCCGGGGGCAGGAGCAGTTCTTC. Translating gives CASSLVRGQEQFF.

V gene TRBV19 combines with J gene TRBJ2-2; D possibly corresponds to TRBD1 (6 bases). The germline V gene encodes CDR1 LNHDA and CDR2 SQIVND (reference sequence). V lost 4 bases and J lost 1, with 10 bases in between. The CDR3 covers 15 residues. CDR3 sequence (DNA): TGTGCCAGTAGTACGGGACACCTGAACACCGGGGAGCTGTTTTTT. Translation gives CASSTGHLNTGELFF. The variable domain in full, completed from reference TRBV19 and TRBJ2-2, reads DGGITQSPKYLFRKEGQNVTLSCEQNLNHDAMYWYRQDPGQGLRLIYYSQIVNDFQKGDIAEGYSVSREKKESFPLTVTSAQKNPTAFYLCASSTGHLNTGELFFGEGSRLTVL.

V is TRBV6-5 and J is TRBJ1-2; possible D gene TRBD1, 5 bases. The germline V and J ends were trimmed by 7 bases and 0 bases, with 15 bases remaining between them. Germline CDR1 MNHEY, CDR2 SVGAGI. This CDR3 is 15 amino acids long. The CDR3 DNA reads TGTGCCAGCATAACAGGAGTACTCTCTAACTATGGCTACACCTTC. It translates to CASITGVLSNYGYTF.